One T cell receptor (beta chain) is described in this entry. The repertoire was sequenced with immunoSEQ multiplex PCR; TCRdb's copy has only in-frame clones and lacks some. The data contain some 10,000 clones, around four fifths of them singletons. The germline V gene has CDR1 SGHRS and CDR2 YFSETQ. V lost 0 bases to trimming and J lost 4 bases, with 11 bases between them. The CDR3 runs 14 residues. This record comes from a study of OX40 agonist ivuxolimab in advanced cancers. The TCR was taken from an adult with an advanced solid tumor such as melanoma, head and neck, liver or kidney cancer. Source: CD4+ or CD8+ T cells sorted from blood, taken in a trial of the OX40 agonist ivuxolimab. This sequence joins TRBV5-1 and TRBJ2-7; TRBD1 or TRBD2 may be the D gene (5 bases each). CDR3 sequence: CASSLEWGTYEQYF. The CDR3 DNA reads TGCGCCAGCAGCTTGGAATGGGGGACGTACGAGCAGTACTTC.